The rows below give T cell receptor beta chains drawn from one sample of a study of OX40 agonist ivuxolimab in advanced cancers. The protocol was immunoSEQ multiplex PCR, while the TCRdb copy is restricted to in-frame clones and leaves out a portion. The sample has 70,000 to 95,000 clones, more than 90% seen once. The source was CD4+ or CD8+ T cells sorted from blood, collected in a trial of the OX40 agonist ivuxolimab. These receptors came from an adult with an advanced solid tumor such as melanoma, head and neck, liver or kidney cancer. Each CDR3 is given with its conserved first and last residue. The D gene is left open where the match is weak. Clone size is stated in some rows and not others, as once, few, many or a class when expanded.

clone size: .
V gene: TRBV18
J gene: TRBJ1-1
D gene: TRBD1
CDR3 protein: CASSEPGTAFMNTEAFF
CDR3 DNA: TGTGCCAGCTCAGAACCTGGGACAGCTTTCATGAACACTGAAGCTTTCTTT

clone size: .
V gene: TRBV19
J gene: TRBJ2-1
D gene: TRBD2
CDR3 protein: CASHNLGTTDNEQFF
CDR3 DNA: TGTGCCAGCCACAACCTCGGGACTACTGATAATGAGCAGTTCTTC

clone size: .
V gene: TRBV4-3
J gene: TRBJ2-4
D gene: TRBD2
CDR3 protein: CASSQDTGGDIQYF
CDR3 DNA: TGCGCCAGCAGCCAAGATACGGGAGGGGACATTCAGTACTTC

clone size: .
V gene: TRBV6-5
J gene: TRBJ2-5
D gene: .
CDR3 protein: CASSYYGLGGETQYF
CDR3 DNA: TGTGCCAGCAGTTACTATGGACTAGGGGGAGAGACCCAGTACTTC

clone size: .
V gene: TRBV28
J gene: TRBJ2-7
D gene: .
CDR3 protein: CASSPRQDWIWARDEQYF
CDR3 DNA: TGTGCCAGCAGTCCCCGACAGGATTGGATTTGGGCACGGGACGAGCAGTACTTC

clone size: .
V gene: TRBV5-4
J gene: TRBJ2-7
D gene: .
CDR3 protein: CASSADSSGEQYF
CDR3 DNA: TGTGCCAGCAGCGCTGACAGCTCTGGAGAGCAGTACTTC

clone size: once
V gene: TRBV7-2
J gene: TRBJ1-2
D gene: .
CDR3 protein: CASSHLGVTDNYGYTF
CDR3 DNA: TGTGCCAGCAGCCATCTCGGGGTAACGGACAATTATGGCTACACCTTC

clone size: .
V gene: TRBV2
J gene: TRBJ2-2
D gene: TRBD2
CDR3 protein: CASRKRGTSGTGELFF
CDR3 DNA: TGTGCCAGCAGAAAACGGGGGACTAGCGGCACCGGGGAGCTGTTTTTT

clone size: .
V gene: TRBV11-3
J gene: TRBJ2-1
D gene: TRBD2
CDR3 protein: CASSLELRLAGVYEQFF
CDR3 DNA: TGTGCCAGCAGCTTAGAGCTACGACTAGCGGGAGTCTATGAGCAGTTCTTC

clone size: .
V gene: TRBV7-3
J gene: TRBJ1-2
D gene: .
CDR3 protein: CASSLQRNSNYGYTF
CDR3 DNA: TGTGCCAGCAGCTTACAGCGGAATTCTAACTATGGCTACACCTTC

clone size: .
V gene: TRBV27
J gene: TRBJ1-5
D gene: .
CDR3 protein: CASRALDSSHQPQHF
CDR3 DNA: TGTGCCAGCAGGGCACTCGACAGCTCTCACCAGCCCCAGCATTTT

clone size: .
V gene: TRBV18
J gene: TRBJ2-2
D gene: .
CDR3 protein: CASSPLGQANTGELFF
CDR3 DNA: TGTGCCAGCTCACCACTTGGGCAGGCGAACACCGGGGAGCTGTTTTTT

clone size: .
V gene: TRBV5-1
J gene: TRBJ2-1
D gene: .
CDR3 protein: CASSGGLEQFF
CDR3 DNA: TGCGCCAGCAGCGGGGGCCTTGAGCAGTTCTTC

clone size: .
V gene: TRBV19
J gene: TRBJ1-4
D gene: TRBD1
CDR3 protein: CASSPGQVANEKLFF
CDR3 DNA: TGTGCCAGTAGTCCGGGACAGGTAGCGAATGAAAAACTGTTTTTT

clone size: .
V gene: TRBV28
J gene: TRBJ1-2
D gene: .
CDR3 protein: CASSSPSRGRNGYTF
CDR3 DNA: TGTGCCAGCAGTTCCCCGTCCCGGGGTCGTAATGGCTACACCTTC

clone size: .
V gene: TRBV2
J gene: TRBJ2-3
D gene: TRBD1
CDR3 protein: CASSTGQGPDTQYF
CDR3 DNA: TGTGCCAGCAGTACCGGACAGGGCCCAGATACGCAGTATTTT

clone size: once
V gene: TRBV9
J gene: TRBJ2-1
D gene: .
CDR3 protein: CASSSRRDSYNEQFF
CDR3 DNA: TGTGCCAGCAGCTCGAGGAGGGACAGCTACAATGAGCAGTTCTTC

clone size: .
V gene: TRBV7-2
J gene: TRBJ2-1
D gene: TRBD2
CDR3 protein: CASRAGGYYNEQFF
CDR3 DNA: TGTGCCAGCCGCGCGGGAGGCTACTACAATGAGCAGTTCTTC

clone size: .
V gene: TRBV6-1
J gene: TRBJ1-5
D gene: .
CDR3 protein: CASSEGYYSNQPQHF
CDR3 DNA: TGTGCCAGCTCAGAGGGCTATTATAGCAATCAGCCCCAGCATTTT

clone size: .
V gene: TRBV2
J gene: TRBJ2-3
D gene: TRBD2
CDR3 protein: CASALAGITDTQYF
CDR3 DNA: TGTGCAAGCGCGCTAGCGGGGATCACAGATACGCAGTATTTT

clone size: .
V gene: TRBV18
J gene: TRBJ2-3
D gene: .
CDR3 protein: CASSPNEADTQYF
CDR3 DNA: TGTGCCAGCTCACCAAATGAGGCAGATACGCAGTATTTT

clone size: .
V gene: TRBV2
J gene: TRBJ2-4
D gene: .
CDR3 protein: CASSELNTRLAKNIQYF
CDR3 DNA: TGTGCCAGCAGTGAATTGAACACTAGGCTAGCCAAAAACATTCAGTACTTC

clone size: .
V gene: TRBV6-6
J gene: TRBJ2-1
D gene: TRBD2
CDR3 protein: CASSYPGTTNEQFF
CDR3 DNA: TGTGCCAGCAGTTACCCGGGGACTACGAATGAGCAGTTCTTC

clone size: .
V gene: TRBV18
J gene: TRBJ2-7
D gene: TRBD2
CDR3 protein: CASSPPNRVASGNLYEQYF
CDR3 DNA: TGTGCCAGCTCACCACCTAATAGGGTCGCTAGCGGGAACCTCTACGAGCAGTACTTC

clone size: .
V gene: TRBV6-5
J gene: TRBJ2-5
D gene: .
CDR3 protein: CASSFNSGAETQYF
CDR3 DNA: TGTGCCAGCAGTTTTAATTCGGGAGCAGAGACCCAGTACTTC

clone size: .
V gene: TRBV7-3
J gene: TRBJ2-2
D gene: .
CDR3 protein: CASSLTSGYTGELFF
CDR3 DNA: TGTGCCAGCAGCTTAACGTCTGGATACACCGGGGAGCTGTTTTTT

clone size: .
V gene: TRBV18
J gene: TRBJ2-1
D gene: TRBD2
CDR3 protein: CASSQTKLAGEHYNEQFF
CDR3 DNA: TGTGCCAGCTCGCAAACAAAACTAGCGGGAGAACACTACAATGAGCAGTTCTTC